These 29 T cell receptor beta chains share one sample of origin, sequenced in a study of shared clonotypes between healthy human individuals. Only CD45RO-negative cells positively selected for CCR7 counted as naive CD8 cells, so terminally differentiated effector memory CD45RA+ cells were excluded. Method: immunoSEQ multiplex PCR; TCRdb's copy keeps in-frame clones and lacks some. Of roughly 2,000,000 clones in the sample, 80% to 95% are singletons; the top ten hold about 1.6%. The material sequenced was naive CD8+ T cells from PBMCs. These receptors originate from a young man in good health. Some clones in this sample may be carry-over from other donors' samples.

The chain combines TRBV7-9 with TRBJ2-7; a possible D gene is TRBD1 (6 bases). CDR1 is SEHNR and CDR2 is FQNEAQ in the germline V gene (reference sequence). The CDR3 runs 16 residues. V lost 1 base, J lost 2 bases, and 15 bases lay in between. In DNA form, the CDR3 reads TGTGCCAGCAGCTTAGTGGCAGGCAGGGGTACCTACGAGCAGTACTTC. Its translation: CASSLVAGRGTYEQYF. The entire variable domain, with the rest obtained from reference TRBV7-9 and TRBJ2-7, is as follows: DTGVSQNPRHKITKRGQNVTFRCDPISEHNRLYWYRQTLGQGPEFLTYFQNEAQLEKSRLLSDRFSAERPKGSFSTLEIQRTEQGDSAMYLCASSLVAGRGTYEQYFGPGTRLTVT.

The V and J genes are TRBV10-3 and TRBJ2-1; 9 bases are shared with TRBD1. In germline, CDR1 is ENHRY, CDR2 SYGVKD. This CDR3 region has 17 residues. Trimming removed 10 bases from V and 2 bases from J; junction bases left unmatched: 15. The CDR3: CATSPGQGEGTYNEQFF. Written as DNA, the CDR3 is TGTGCCACCTCCCCGGGACAGGGAGAAGGAACCTACAATGAGCAGTTCTTC.

V and J are TRBV4-2 and TRBJ2-7; tentative D call: TRBD1 (6 bases). From germline, CDR1 is LGHNA and CDR2 YNFKEQ. Deletions cut 1 base from V and 3 bases from J, with 13 bases between. The CDR3 is made up of 15 amino acids. The CDR3 sequence is CASSQGTVGDYEQYF. The DNA of the CDR3 is TGTGCCAGCAGCCAAGGGACAGTAGGTGACTACGAGCAGTACTTC.

The rearrangement uses TRBV5-6 and TRBJ1-1, with TRBD1 identical over 9 bases. This CDR3 comprises 16 residues. With V trimmed by 0 bases and J by 1 base, 4 bases remained unmatched. In germline, CDR1 is SGHDT, CDR2 YYEEEE. CDR3 residues: CASSLETGGANTEAFF. The CDR3 DNA follows: TGTGCCAGCAGCTTGGAGACAGGGGGGGCGAACACTGAAGCTTTCTTT.

This clone appeared a single time. J is TRBJ2-7 and V is TRBV7-9; D remains unclear. There are 14 residues in the CDR3. Between the trimmed V and J ends, which lost 1 base and 3 bases, there was a span of 10 bases. Germline-derived CDR1 and CDR2 are SEHNR and FQNEAQ (reference sequence). The CDR3 sequence is CASSLGRPVYEQYF. The CDR3 coding sequence is TGTGCCAGCAGCTTAGGTCGGCCCGTCTACGAGCAGTACTTC.

This sequence joins TRBV27 and TRBJ2-7; D is ambiguous. V was clipped by 0 bases and J by 5 bases, with 8 bases between them. Germline loops: CDR1 MNHEY, CDR2 SMNVEV (reference sequence). The CDR3 is 13 amino acids. The CDR3 coding sequence is TGTGCCAGCAGTTTATCCCCCTTGGACGAGCAGTACTTC. Residues: CASSLSPLDEQYF.

The chain couples TRBV4-3 to TRBJ2-7; 9 nucleotides align to TRBD2. The CDR3 covers 15 residues. CDR1 is LGHNA and CDR2 is YSLEER in the germline V gene. The ends lost 3 bases at V and 6 bases at J; junction bases unmatched: 9. The CDR3 loop reads CASSHLAGARSEQYF. The CDR3 coding sequence is TGCGCCAGCAGCCACTTAGCGGGAGCGAGGAGCGAGCAGTACTTC.

The CDR3 region is CASRLRLSGRNEQFF. The CDR3 DNA sequence: TGTGCCAGCAGATTACGCCTATCGGGCCGGAATGAGCAGTTCTTC. The J gene is TRBJ2-1, the V gene TRBV7-8; no reliable D call. V lost 6 bases to trimming and J lost 7 bases, with 19 bases between them. This CDR3 is built from 15 residues. The germline V gene has CDR1 SGHVS and CDR2 FQNEAQ.

J is TRBJ1-1 and V is TRBV27; perhaps TRBD1 as D (6 bases). Trimming pared 3 bases from V and 8 bases from J, leaving 16 bases between. Germline loops: CDR1 MNHEY, CDR2 SMNVEV (reference sequence). This CDR3 is built from 14 residues. The CDR3 is CASSFDGTSFEAFF. For the CDR3, the DNA is TGTGCCAGCAGTTTCGACGGGACATCCTTCGAAGCTTTCTTT.

The V and J genes are TRBV10-3 and TRBJ1-1, with unresolved D. V was shortened by 6 bases and J by 4 bases, with 15 bases between the two germline ends. Germline V gene sequence: CDR1 ENHRY, CDR2 SYGVKD. This CDR3 region has 14 residues. As DNA, the CDR3 is TGTGCCATCAGGGTCGAGGAAGAAAGCACTGAAGCTTTCTTT. Residues: CAIRVEEESTEAFF.

This clone was found once. The genes are TRBV19 and TRBJ2-7; D possibly corresponds to TRBD2 (6 bases). The germline gives CDR1 LNHDA, CDR2 SQIVND (reference sequence). Trimming took 5 bases from V and 1 from J, leaving 15 bases between them. The CDR3 is 15 amino acids. The CDR3 region is CASSSSMEGSYEQYF. In nucleotides, the CDR3 is TGTGCCAGTAGTTCTAGCATGGAGGGGTCCTACGAGCAGTACTTC. Complete variable domain (other parts from reference TRBV19 and TRBJ2-7): DGGITQSPKYLFRKEGQNVTLSCEQNLNHDAMYWYRQDPGQGLRLIYYSQIVNDFQKGDIAEGYSVSREKKESFPLTVTSAQKNPTAFYLCASSSSMEGSYEQYFGPGTRLTVT.

The table lists this clone with a few counts. The same CDR3 also results from other DNA sequences found in this sample. The chain has TRBV4-2 and TRBJ1-1; 7 bases fit TRBD1. CDR1 and CDR2 (germline): LGHNA, YNFKEQ. V shed 3 bases, J shed 0 bases, and the junction held 4 bases outside the gene matches. CDR3 length: 15 amino acids. As DNA, the CDR3 is TGTGCCAGCAGCCACCCGACAGGGATGAACACTGAAGCTTTCTTT. Its protein is CASSHPTGMNTEAFF.

The genes are TRBV5-6 and TRBJ2-3; D gene uncertain. Per the germline V gene, CDR1 is SGHDT and CDR2 is YYEEEE. Trimming stripped 0 bases from V and 0 bases from J, with 8 bases between. The CDR3 consists of 15 residues. The CDR3 region is CASSLGSFSTDTQYF. As DNA, the CDR3 is TGTGCCAGCAGCTTGGGTAGTTTTAGCACAGATACGCAGTATTTT.

This clone has a single count. This chain uses TRBV7-6 with TRBJ1-1, with D unresolved. Between the trimmed V and J ends, which lost 3 bases and 1 base, there was a span of 15 bases. CDR3 length: 16 amino acids. Germline V gene sequence: CDR1 SGHVS, CDR2 FNYEAQ. The CDR3 nucleotides read TGTGCCAGCAGCTTTCGGGTAGGGATTGCGAACACTGAAGCTTTCTTT. Amino acid sequence: CASSFRVGIANTEAFF.

This clone came up a few times. This chain connects TRBV4-1 to TRBJ1-1, with unresolved D. The CDR3 totals 13 residues. The germline CDR1 and CDR2 sequences are MGHRA and YSYEKL. The germline V and J ends were trimmed by 8 bases and 5 bases, with 15 bases remaining between them. This CDR3 reads CASSDRVGTEAFF. Written as DNA, the CDR3 is TGCGCCAGCTCGGACCGGGTGGGGACTGAAGCTTTCTTT.

V gene TRBV7-9 combines with J gene TRBJ2-5; a possible D gene is TRBD2 (5 bases). The CDR3 is 18 amino acids. Germline CDR1 SEHNR, CDR2 FQNEAQ (reference sequence). The ends were cut back, 3 bases at V and 4 bases at J, with 24 bases in the middle. The CDR3 reads CASSFRDYTLVPGETQYF. The CDR3 DNA follows: TGTGCCAGCAGCTTCCGCGACTATACCCTCGTCCCCGGAGAGACCCAGTACTTC.

The rearrangement uses TRBV10-3 and TRBJ1-1; TRBD1 is a possible D gene (6 bases). Germline values: CDR1 ENHRY, CDR2 SYGVKD. This CDR3 is built from 17 residues. The V and J ends lost 4 bases and 6 bases respectively, with 24 bases between them. CDR3 sequence: CAISGVGTWSVFPEAFF. The CDR3 nucleotides are TGTGCCATCAGTGGGGTCGGGACATGGAGTGTTTTCCCTGAAGCTTTCTTT.

The CDR3 reads CACQQPGVYPSYEQYF. The DNA for the CDR3 is TGTGCCTGCCAGCAGCCTGGGGTTTACCCCTCCTACGAGCAGTACTTC. J is TRBJ2-7 and V is TRBV13; D call uncertain. The CDR3 consists of 16 residues. The germline V gene has CDR1 PRHDT and CDR2 FYEKMQ (reference sequence). V lost 11 bases, J lost 0 bases, and 23 bases lay in between.

The V and J genes are TRBV27 and TRBJ1-1; D is perhaps TRBD1 (6 bases). Germline values: CDR1 MNHEY, CDR2 SMNVEV (reference sequence). The ends were cut back, 2 bases at V and 4 bases at J, with 11 bases in the middle. The CDR3 extends over 14 amino acids. The CDR3 protein is CASSLGGTSTEAFF. In DNA form, the CDR3 reads TGTGCCAGCAGTTTAGGAGGGACAAGCACTGAAGCTTTCTTT.

The chain recombines TRBV27 with TRBJ2-7; weak D call: TRBD2 (6 bases). The CDR3 contains 15 residues. Trimming took off 1 base at V and 2 bases at J, with 12 bases between the two ends. Germline CDR1 is MNHEY and CDR2 is SMNVEV (reference sequence). The CDR3 here is CASSLFGGITYEQYF. The CDR3 nucleotides read TGTGCCAGCAGTTTATTTGGGGGGATAACCTACGAGCAGTACTTC.

This clone was detected only once. The genes are TRBV5-1 and TRBJ1-3, with unresolved D. The V gene's germline CDR1 is SGHRS and CDR2 YFSETQ. CDR3 length equals 15 residues. The V end lost 4 bases, the J end lost 0 bases, and 11 bases lay between the germline ends. The CDR3: CASSPVQLSGNTIYF. The CDR3 DNA reads as TGCGCCAGCAGCCCGGTCCAGCTCTCTGGAAACACCATATATTTT.

The rearrangement links TRBV5-1 to TRBJ2-2; D not resolved. With 4 bases removed from V and 5 bases from J, the gap between germline ends came to 15 bases. This CDR3 spans 15 amino acids. Germline V gene lookup returns CDR1 SGHRS and CDR2 YFSETQ. As DNA, the CDR3 is TGCGCCAGCAGCCCCGGTTTTGGCAGGACCGGGGAGCTGTTTTTT. Translating it yields CASSPGFGRTGELFF.

The chain carries TRBV5-4 and TRBJ2-7, with 8 bases matching TRBD1. With V trimmed by 2 bases and J by 5 bases, 9 bases remained unmatched. The CDR3 length is 15 residues. Looked up from germline, CDR1 is SGHNT and CDR2 is YYREEE (reference sequence). This CDR3 reads CASSLVTGGRDEQYF. CDR3 coding DNA: TGTGCCAGCAGCTTAGTCACAGGGGGTCGCGACGAGCAGTACTTC.

This clone was seen a handful of times. The genes are TRBV7-6 and TRBJ1-1; D is ambiguous. V dropped 5 bases and J dropped 1 base, with 8 bases sitting between them. This CDR3 spans 13 amino acids. Germline CDR1 is SGHVS and CDR2 is FNYEAQ. The CDR3 sequence is CASSADPNTEAFF. The CDR3 DNA sequence: TGTGCCAGCAGCGCGGATCCGAACACTGAAGCTTTCTTT.

The chain is built from TRBV28 and TRBJ2-7; TRBD2 matches 10 bases. The CDR3 sequence is 14 residues long. Germline assignment: CDR1 MDHEN and CDR2 SYDVKM. V lost 6 bases to trimming and J lost 7 bases; unmatched junction nucleotides: 9. The CDR3 sequence: CASSSLAGEKEQYF. CDR3 coding DNA: TGTGCCAGCAGCTCCCTAGCGGGGGAGAAAGAGCAGTACTTC.

The gene calls are TRBV6-1 and TRBJ2-7; D is possibly TRBD2 (5 bases). The V gene lost 5 bases and the J gene lost 3 bases, with 11 bases spanning the gap. CDR1 is MNHNS, CDR2 SASEGT, per germline. The CDR3 length is 13 residues. In nucleotides, the CDR3 is TGTGCCAGCAGTTATGAGGGCCTCTACGAGCAGTACTTC. Amino acid sequence: CASSYEGLYEQYF.

The table lists this clone with a count of one. The chain has TRBV6-5 and TRBJ1-4; D remains ambiguous. The germline V and J ends were trimmed by 2 bases and 4 bases, with 11 bases remaining between them. The CDR3 is 15 amino acids. Germline V gives CDR1 MNHEY, CDR2 SVGAGI. The CDR3 loop reads CASSYGSVFNEKLFF. CDR3 in DNA: TGTGCCAGCAGTTACGGATCAGTTTTTAATGAAAAACTGTTTTTT.

The genes are TRBV5-4 and TRBJ2-7; 9 positions agree with TRBD2. The germline CDR1 and CDR2 sequences are SGHNT and YYREEE (reference sequence). This CDR3 comprises 15 residues. Losses at the gene ends were 4 bases for V and 7 bases for J; bases not matched to a gene: 12. The CDR3 protein is CASSPLASGNGEQYF. The DNA for the CDR3 is TGTGCCAGCAGCCCGCTGGCTAGCGGGAACGGAGAGCAGTACTTC.

A few counts support this clone. This rearrangement joins TRBV9 to TRBJ1-5, with 8 bases fitting TRBD1. Trimming removed 7 bases from V and 6 bases from J; junction bases left unmatched: 12. Per germline, CDR1 SGDLS and CDR2 YYNGEE. The length of the CDR3 is 15 residues. CDR3 DNA: TGTGCCAGCCGACCGGCAGGGGGCTCTATTCAGCCCCAGCATTTT. Its translation is CASRPAGGSIQPQHF.